This TCR beta chain came from a study of persistence of HIV-infected CD4 T cells. For the study at large: A median of 8 years of suppressive ART preceded sampling.

CDR3 length: 14 amino acids. Germline values: CDR1 MDHEN, CDR2 SYDVKM. The junction had 6 bases not matched to a gene; V was cut back by 10 bases and J by 1 base. Sequencing used immunoSEQ version 4 in survey mode. Assay used: immunoSEQ multiplex PCR; TCRdb lists only in-frame clones, some missing. The sample includes tens of thousands of clones, more than 70% of them seen just once. Overlapping HIV-1 Gag 15-mer peptides at approximately 1 ug per peptide per mL were used. CD40L-negative CD69-negative CD45RO-high memory CD4+ T cells were sorted as populations depleted of antigen-responding cells. Regarding this clone: Its antigen is unknown.

This receptor was identified in an adult man with HIV who was CMV-seropositive. Sequenced here: CD4+ T cells sorted from PBMCs after roughly 18-hour stimulation, sampled from a patient who received antiretroviral therapy. The gene calls are TRBV28 and TRBJ2-2; 7 bases map to TRBD2. This CDR3 is CATLPGGNTGELFF. Written as DNA, the CDR3 is TGTGCCACCCTCCCGGGAGGGAACACCGGGGAGCTGTTTTTT.